Below, 12 T cell receptor beta chains from the same sample are listed, as sequenced in a study of shared clonotypes between healthy human individuals. Measured with immunoSEQ multiplex PCR; TCRdb has only the in-frame clones, and not every one. The sample records 550,000 to 700,000 clones, 73% being singletons. Sequences were obtained from memory CD4+ T cells sorted from blood. Regarding subset: CD45RA-negative fraction. These receptors came from a woman aged 25 to 39 in good health.

The rearrangement uses TRBV28 and TRBJ1-1; the D gene is possibly TRBD1 (5 bases). This CDR3 has 13 residues. CDR1 is MDHEN, CDR2 SYDVKM, per germline. V gave up 5 bases and J gave up 6 bases, with 13 bases separating them. CDR3 sequence: CASSPRGYAEAFF. CDR3 DNA: TGTGCCAGCAGTCCCCGGGGGTACGCTGAAGCTTTCTTT.

The J gene is TRBJ2-4, the V gene TRBV28; D ambiguous. V was shortened by 2 bases and J by 1 base, with 9 bases between the two germline ends. Germline V gives CDR1 MDHEN, CDR2 SYDVKM. CDR3 length: 15 amino acids. The CDR3, as DNA: TGTGCCAGCAGTTTACTGGGATCGGCCAAAAACATTCAGTACTTC. This sequence encodes CASSLLGSAKNIQYF.

This sequence joins TRBV4-2 and TRBJ2-1, with TRBD2 matching over 11 bases. The CDR3 runs to 16 residues. The V gene end was trimmed by 7 bases and the J gene end by 9 bases; junction bases not matched to a gene: 14. Germline CDR1 reads LGHNA; CDR2 reads YNFKEQ. CDR3: CASNPGASGRNAEQFF. CDR3 sequence (DNA): TGTGCCAGCAACCCCGGGGCTAGCGGGAGGAACGCTGAGCAGTTCTTC.

V is TRBV7-9 and J is TRBJ1-1; no firm D call. The CDR3 has 15 amino acids. V was clipped by 0 bases and J by 2 bases, with 10 bases between them. Germline-derived CDR1 and CDR2 are SEHNR and FQNEAQ (reference sequence). The CDR3 is CASSLAGSGNTEAFF. DNA for the CDR3: TGTGCCAGCAGCTTAGCCGGGTCAGGAAACACTGAAGCTTTCTTT.

The rearrangement joins TRBV29-1 to TRBJ2-1, with 9 bases aligning to TRBD2. With V trimmed by 6 bases and J by 4 bases, 10 bases remained unmatched. The CDR3 is made up of 15 amino acids. CDR1 is SQVTM, CDR2 ANQGSEA, per germline. In DNA, the CDR3 is TGCAGCGTGGAGGCGGGGAGCGGGAGGTACAATGAGCAGTTCTTC. Translating gives CSVEAGSGRYNEQFF.

The chain is built from TRBV5-6 and TRBJ2-1; 7 positions match TRBD2. The CDR3 runs 13 residues. Germline lookup yields CDR1 SGHDT and CDR2 YYEEEE. V lost 3 bases and J lost 15; bases outside the gene matches: 12. CDR3 in DNA: TGTGCCAGCAGCTCGGGAGGCCGGGAGGAGGGGTTCTTC. Translating gives CASSSGGREEGFF.

Ten or more counts support this clone. This chain links TRBV7-6 with TRBJ2-1; 10 positions agree with TRBD1. The CDR3 sequence is 15 residues long. The ends lost 5 bases at V and 8 bases at J; junction bases unmatched: 9. CDR1 and CDR2 (germline): SGHVS, FNYEAQ. This CDR3 is CASSLRGQGHDEQFF. The CDR3 coding sequence is TGTGCCAGCAGCCTGAGGGGACAGGGGCACGATGAGCAGTTCTTC. The full variable domain, with the rest looked up from reference TRBV7-6 and TRBJ2-1, is GAGVSQSPRYKVTKRGQDVALRCDPISGHVSLYWYRQALGQGPEFLTYFNYEAQQDKSGLPNDRFSAERPEGSISTLTIQRTEQRDSAMYRCASSLRGQGHDEQFFGPGTRLTVL.

To note about this clone: Additional DNA sequences in this sample encode the identical CDR3. The chain couples TRBV7-2 to TRBJ2-5; D remains unclear. This CDR3 has 13 amino acids. V shed 2 bases and J shed 3 bases, with 7 bases lying between them. Germline loops: CDR1 SGHTA, CDR2 FQGNSA. CDR3 DNA: TGTGCCAGCAGCTTAAACAGAGAAGAGACCCAGTACTTC. It codes for CASSLNREETQYF.

This chain links TRBV7-2 with TRBJ2-2; D possibly corresponds to TRBD2 (5 bases). Germline V lookup: CDR1 SGHTA, CDR2 FQGNSA. V shed 7 bases and J shed 1 base, with 13 bases lying between them. The length of the CDR3 is 15 residues. CDR3 in DNA: TGTGCCAGCACCCAAAATGCGGGGAACACCGGGGAGCTGTTTTTT. This encodes CASTQNAGNTGELFF.

The chain joins TRBV4-2 to TRBJ2-1; D uncertain. The CDR3 length is 14 residues. Trimming shortened V by 0 bases and J by 6 bases, and 9 bases separated the two germline ends. Germline V lookup: CDR1 LGHNA, CDR2 YNFKEQ. The CDR3 sequence is CASSQDAFPNEQFF. For the CDR3, the DNA is TGTGCCAGCAGCCAAGATGCCTTCCCCAATGAGCAGTTCTTC.

The chain joins TRBV19 to TRBJ2-5, with D perhaps matching TRBD1 (5 bases). Germline V CDR1 and CDR2: LNHDA, SQIVND (reference sequence). The CDR3 has 14 amino acids. Trimming left V 9 bases short and J 5 bases short, with 19 bases between. The CDR3 DNA reads as TGTGCCAGCACGCCGCAGGGTATTGGCGAGACCCAGTACTTC. It translates to CASTPQGIGETQYF.

This clone was picked up many times. The J gene is TRBJ2-7, the V gene TRBV6-5; 8 nucleotides agree with TRBD1. This CDR3 comprises 15 residues. Germline trimming cut 6 bases from V and 4 bases from J; bases unmatched to any gene: 11. The germline CDR1 and CDR2 sequences are MNHEY and SVGAGI. CDR3 in DNA: TGTGCCAGCAGACGGGGGACAGGTTATAGGTACGAGCAGTACTTC. Translation gives CASRRGTGYRYEQYF.